This T cell receptor beta chain was identified during a study of T cell repertoires in cytomegalovirus infection. For the study at large: Carrying CMV and the relevant HLA type showed in public TCR beta signatures.

TCRdb ran MiXCR on the reads and lists one entry per CDR3 protein. This table has about 740,000 distinct CDR3 sequences, under 40% appearing once. This clonotype was observed a few times. CDR1 is MGHRA, CDR2 YSYEKL, per germline. CDR3 length: 16 residues. J gave up 4 bases and V 0 bases, and 6 bases lay outside the gene matches. The receptor was isolated from a human donor in good health (CMV status not recorded). Some clones in this sample may be carry-over from other donors' samples. The V and J genes are TRBV4-1 and TRBJ1-5; 7 bases align to TRBD1. The source material was PBMCs. The CDR3 DNA sequence: TGCGCCAGCAGCCAAGATCCCAGGGGGTATAATCAGCCCCAGCATTTT. It codes for CASSQDPRGYNQPQHF.